The 11 T cell receptor beta chains below were found in one sample sequenced in a study of a mutant IDH1 vaccine in newly diagnosed glioma. Sample time point: week 5, during vaccination. With topical imiquimod, each dose of the vaccine consisted of 300 ug of mutant IDH1 20-mer peptide. The antigens of these receptors remain unknown. The protocol was immunoSEQ multiplex PCR, while the TCRdb copy is restricted to in-frame clones and leaves out a portion. The data hold tens of thousands of clones, with roughly four fifths observed a single time. Specimen: PBMCs, collected from a glioma patient whose treatment included an IDH1 peptide vaccine. The receptors were sampled from a woman aged 45-65 years with glioma.

This clone was counted a few times. The rearrangement joins TRBV20-1 to TRBJ1-1; D possibly corresponds to TRBD1 (5 bases). V was cut by 3 bases and J by 7 bases, with 9 bases left in between. The CDR3 extends over 11 amino acids. Germline V gene lookup returns CDR1 DFQATT and CDR2 SNEGSKA (reference sequence). CDR3 in DNA: TGCAGTGCTAGTGGGGCGAATGAAGCTTTCTTT. It encodes CSASGANEAFF.

The chain employs TRBV6-5 and TRBJ2-2; D is unresolved. V was shortened by 6 bases and J by 0 bases, with 2 bases between the two germline ends. The CDR3 is made up of 12 amino acids. Germline V CDR1 and CDR2: MNHEY, SVGAGI. The CDR3 DNA reads TGTGCCAGCAGGACGAACACCGGGGAGCTGTTTTTT. Its protein is CASRTNTGELFF.

In this sample, this clone turned up once. The gene calls are TRBV4-1 and TRBJ2-1, with 12 bases matching TRBD2. The CDR3 has 18 amino acids. V lost 4 bases to trimming and J lost 4 bases; unmatched junction nucleotides: 11. Germline CDR1 is MGHRA and CDR2 is YSYEKL. For the CDR3, the DNA is TGCGCCAGCAGCCCTTGGACTAGCGGGGCCTTTGGATACAATGAGCAGTTCTTC. Translation: CASSPWTSGAFGYNEQFF.

The gene calls are TRBV7-2 and TRBJ1-4; no reliable D call. From germline, CDR1 is SGHTA and CDR2 FQGNSA. The CDR3 has 15 residues. The ends were cut back, 2 bases at V and 16 bases at J, with 23 bases in the middle. The CDR3 loop is CASSLKILVPGKGFF. CDR3 DNA sequence: TGTGCCAGCAGCTTAAAAATCCTAGTACCGGGAAAAGGGTTTTTT.

The chain links TRBV4-2 to TRBJ2-6; D is uncertain. The V gene's germline CDR1 is LGHNA and CDR2 YNFKEQ. The V gene lost 0 bases and the J gene lost 0 bases, with 6 bases spanning the gap. This CDR3 is built from 16 residues. CDR3: CASSQDNGSGANVLTF. CDR3 sequence (DNA): TGTGCCAGCAGCCAAGATAACGGCTCTGGGGCCAACGTCCTGACTTTC.

The genes are TRBV19 and TRBJ2-7, with TRBD1 matching 9 bases. There are 14 residues in the CDR3. Germline values: CDR1 LNHDA, CDR2 SQIVND (reference sequence). V shed 4 bases and J 3 bases; nucleotides not matched to a gene: 4. Written as DNA, the CDR3 is TGTGCCAGTAGTACCTTGGGACAGGGCTACGAGCAGTACTTC. Amino acid sequence: CASSTLGQGYEQYF.

This clone is a singleton in its sample. The chain uses TRBV19 and TRBJ2-7, with a possible D match to TRBD2 (6 bases). Per germline, CDR1 LNHDA and CDR2 SQIVND (reference sequence). The germline V and J ends were trimmed by 6 bases and 3 bases, with 12 bases remaining between them. The length of the CDR3 is 13 residues. Here the CDR3 DNA reads TGTGCCAGTAGCCCGGGACTCCTCTACGAGCAGTACTTC. Translation gives CASSPGLLYEQYF.

This sequence joins TRBV4-3 and TRBJ2-1, with TRBD1 matching over 9 bases. Germline V gives CDR1 LGHNA, CDR2 YSLEER. This CDR3 has 17 residues. V dropped 2 bases and J dropped 5; count of bases not matched to a gene: 10. CDR3 DNA: TGCGCCAGCAGCCAAACTATACAGGGGGCGCGACACAATGAGCAGTTCTTC. Translation: CASSQTIQGARHNEQFF.

The rearrangement links TRBV7-2 to TRBJ1-1; the D is unclear. Germline V gene lookup returns CDR1 SGHTA and CDR2 FQGNSA. The CDR3 covers 14 residues. V gave up 7 bases and J gave up 0 bases, with 12 bases separating them. CDR3 amino acids: CASKLLVLNTEAFF. The CDR3 nucleotides read TGTGCCAGCAAGCTGTTAGTCTTGAACACTGAAGCTTTCTTT.

The chain recombines TRBV6-1 with TRBJ2-3; no clear D. Trimming left V 1 base short and J 3 bases short, with 5 bases between. Per the germline V gene, CDR1 is MNHNS and CDR2 is SASEGT. The CDR3 extends over 13 amino acids. CDR3 amino acids: CASSEVWTDTQYF. CDR3 nucleotide sequence: TGTGCCAGCAGTGAAGTTTGGACAGATACGCAGTATTTT.

This chain connects TRBV9 to TRBJ1-3; TRBD1 is a possible D gene (6 bases). Trimming cost V 3 bases and J 0 bases, with 7 bases left between them. In germline, CDR1 is SGDLS, CDR2 YYNGEE. The CDR3 length is 14 residues. As DNA, the CDR3 is TGTGCCAGCAGCGCACAGGGCTCTGGAAACACCATATATTTT. Its protein is CASSAQGSGNTIYF.